The clone carrying this T cell receptor (beta chain) showed up just a few times. CDR3 length equals 14 residues. Per germline, CDR1 MGHRA and CDR2 YSYEKL. The V end was cut by 1 base, the J end by 3 bases, with 10 bases between. This record belongs to a study of cytomegalovirus exposure and HLA in healthy donors. Clones were sequenced by immunoSEQ multiplex PCR, and TCRdb holds only the in-frame ones, with some missing. The sample contains 190,000 or so clones, roughly 84% of which appear only once. The sequence came from a woman aged 18-30 years in good health and CMV-seropositive. The chain recombines TRBV4-1 with TRBJ2-7; TRBD1 might be the D (5 bases). The specimen was PBMCs. CDR3 sequence (DNA): TGCGCCAGCAGCCAAGTGAAGGGGAACTACGAGCAGTACTTC. Its protein is CASSQVKGNYEQYF.